Listed below are T cell receptor beta chains from one sample, sequenced in a study of blood T cells in healthy people across ages. TCRdb reprocessed the 5' RACE reads via MiXCR and lists one record per CDR3 protein. The repertoire consists of some 890,000 distinct CDR3 sequences, with under 35% occurring once and the leading ten covering roughly a tenth. These same records also appear under a second study, on T cells of mothers and their children.

What was sequenced was blood. The receptors derive from a woman aged 40 to 49 in good health. Both conserved end residues are part of each CDR3. The order of the fields is clone size, D gene, V gene, J gene, CDR3 DNA, CDR3 protein. A D gene is named only where the DNA matches it firmly. The size field is filled for only some rows; it gives once, few, many or a size class.

few	-	TRBV27	TRBJ2-5	TGTGCCAGCAGTTTCACTACCCTCGGGGAGCAGTACTTC	CASSFTTLGEQYF
few	-	TRBV20-1	TRBJ2-7	TGCAGTGCTAGTACGACAGACTTCTCCTACGAGCAGTACTTC	CSASTTDFSYEQYF
many	TRBD2	TRBV6-5	TRBJ2-1	TGTGCCAGCAGGGGAAGCGGGGGGGCCGGGAATGAGCAGTTCTTC	CASRGSGGAGNEQFF
many	TRBD1	TRBV4-3	TRBJ2-3	TGCGCCAGCAGCCGCCGACAGGGTACAGATACGCAGTATTTT	CASSRRQGTDTQYF
many	-	TRBV27	TRBJ2-6	TGTGCCAGCACCTGGGGGGCTGGGGCCAACGTCCTGACTTTC	CASTWGAGANVLTF
few	-	TRBV12-3/TRBV12-4	TRBJ1-2	TGTGCCAGCAGCTACGTAGGATCTAACTATGGCTACACCTTC	CASSYVGSNYGYTF
-	-	TRBV3-1	TRBJ1-5	TGTGCCAGCAGCCAGGGCCTGACACAGCCCCAGCATTTT	CASSQGLTQPQHF
-	TRBD1	TRBV19	TRBJ1-5	TGTGCCAGTAGTACCAGACAGGGGACCAATCAGCCCCAGCATTTT	CASSTRQGTNQPQHF
-	-	TRBV11-2	TRBJ2-1	TGTGCCAGCAGCTTCCCTAGCGCCCGGGCGACTGAGCAGTTCTTC	CASSFPSARATEQFF
-	-	TRBV6-5	TRBJ2-5	TGTGCCAGCACCAAACCCGGGAGCCTAAAAGAGACCCAGTACTTC	CASTKPGSLKETQYF